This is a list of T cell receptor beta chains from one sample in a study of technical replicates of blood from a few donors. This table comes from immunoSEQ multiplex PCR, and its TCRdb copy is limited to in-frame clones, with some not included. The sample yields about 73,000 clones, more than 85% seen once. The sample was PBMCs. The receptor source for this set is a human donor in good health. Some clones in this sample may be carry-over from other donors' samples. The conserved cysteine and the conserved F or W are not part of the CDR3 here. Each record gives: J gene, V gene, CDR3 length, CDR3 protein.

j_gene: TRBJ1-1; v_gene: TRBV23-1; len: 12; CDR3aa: ASIGGKVCAEAF
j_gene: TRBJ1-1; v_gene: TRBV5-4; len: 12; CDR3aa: ASSSRTGGYRAF
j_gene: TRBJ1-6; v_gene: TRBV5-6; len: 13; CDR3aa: ASSPEGRGNSPLH
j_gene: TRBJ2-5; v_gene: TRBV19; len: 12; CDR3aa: ASSIQGGQETQY
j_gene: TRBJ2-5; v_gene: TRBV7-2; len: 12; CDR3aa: ASSLALRQETQY
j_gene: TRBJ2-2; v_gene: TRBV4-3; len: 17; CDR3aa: ASSQDWGRGGGNTGELF
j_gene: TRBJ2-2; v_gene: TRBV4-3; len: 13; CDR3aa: ASSQVTGNPGELF
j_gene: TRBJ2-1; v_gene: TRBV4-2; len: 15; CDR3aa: ASSQESLAGAVDEQF
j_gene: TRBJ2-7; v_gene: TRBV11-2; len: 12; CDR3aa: ASSTGQPLYEQY
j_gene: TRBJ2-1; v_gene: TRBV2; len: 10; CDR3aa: ASGQGYNEQF
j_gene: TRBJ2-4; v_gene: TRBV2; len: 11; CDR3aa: ASSPVAKNIQY
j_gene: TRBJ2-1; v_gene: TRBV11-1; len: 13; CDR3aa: ASSPWTSGYNEQF
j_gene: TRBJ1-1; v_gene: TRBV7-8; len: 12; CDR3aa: ASSLNPRNTEAF
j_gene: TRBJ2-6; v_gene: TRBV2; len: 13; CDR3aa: ASSIQGSGANVLT
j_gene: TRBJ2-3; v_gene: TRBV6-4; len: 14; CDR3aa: ASSARPGLSTDTQY
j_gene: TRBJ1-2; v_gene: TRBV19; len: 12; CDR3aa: ASTLRGGAGGYT
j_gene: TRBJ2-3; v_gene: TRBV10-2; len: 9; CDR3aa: ASSEANTQY
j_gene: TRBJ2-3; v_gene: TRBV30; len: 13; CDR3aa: AWSVPAGGRDTQY
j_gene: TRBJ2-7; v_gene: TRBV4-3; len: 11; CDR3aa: ASAPDSSYEQY
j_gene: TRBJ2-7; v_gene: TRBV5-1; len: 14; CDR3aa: ASSSAGGEIPYEQY
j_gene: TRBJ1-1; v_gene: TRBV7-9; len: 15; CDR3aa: ASSPAPSEPGNTEAF
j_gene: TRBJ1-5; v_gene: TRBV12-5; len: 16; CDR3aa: ASGWGGARGRGNQPQH
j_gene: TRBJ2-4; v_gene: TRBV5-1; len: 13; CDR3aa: ASSLAEVGKNIQY
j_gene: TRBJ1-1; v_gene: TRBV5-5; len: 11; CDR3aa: ASSQAGWTEAF
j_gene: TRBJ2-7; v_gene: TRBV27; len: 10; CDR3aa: ASSPLGVEQY
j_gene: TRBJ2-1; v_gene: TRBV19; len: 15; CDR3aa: ASSPETSGRADGEQF
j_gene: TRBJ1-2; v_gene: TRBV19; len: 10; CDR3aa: ASKQGNYGYT